The clone carrying this TCR beta chain was detected ten times or more. The target antigen is unknown. Germline-derived CDR1 and CDR2 are SNHLY and FYNNEI. The germline V and J ends were trimmed by 0 bases and 10 bases, with 16 bases remaining between them. The CDR3 consists of 15 residues. One entry per CDR3 protein, called by TCRdb with MiXCR from the RT-PCR reads. The profile shows approximately 530,000 distinct CDR3 sequences, 6.5% to 8% of them singletons. This entry is derived from a study of response to subunit inactivated influenza vaccine. Findings and limits, study-wide: Few new T cells, the authors suggested, are recruited by each seasonal influenza vaccination.

The V and J genes are TRBV2 and TRBJ2-1, with unresolved D. The sequence derives from a man aged 50 to 69 who received an inactivated influenza vaccine. The material sequenced was PBMCs from blood, taken less than 30 months after vaccination. The CDR3 nucleotides read TGTGCCAGCAGTGAAGCGCCCATTCCGAAGCGAGAGCAGTTCTTC. Its translation: CASSEAPIPKREQFF.